Below are 12 T cell receptor beta chains sequenced from a single sample in a study of blood T cell repertoires in COVID-19. TCRdb keeps only in-frame clones here, not all; method: immunoSEQ multiplex PCR. Altogether fewer than 45,000 clones are present, roughly 90% being singletons, with the ten largest covering around 40%. The sample was peripheral blood. The source is a man aged 55 to 70 with active or convalescent COVID-19.

The chain links TRBV2 to TRBJ1-2; TRBD1 aligns across 7 bases. This CDR3 is 15 amino acids long. In germline, CDR1 is SNHLY, CDR2 FYNNEI. The ends lost 5 bases at V and 4 bases at J; junction bases unmatched: 10. The CDR3: CASSLFPGQPYGYTF. In DNA form, the CDR3 reads TGTGCCAGCAGTTTATTCCCGGGACAGCCCTATGGCTACACCTTC.

J is TRBJ2-3 and V is TRBV4-1; D gene ambiguous. Germline V gene sequence: CDR1 MGHRA, CDR2 YSYEKL. There are 17 residues in the CDR3. V was trimmed by 1 base and J by 4 bases, leaving 18 bases between them. CDR3 protein: CASSQAPTVLVADTQYF. The CDR3 nucleotides are TGCGCCAGCAGCCAAGCCCCGACTGTGCTGGTAGCAGATACGCAGTATTTT.

CDR3 in amino acids: CASSYQGSSYEQYF. CDR3 coding DNA: TGTGCCAGCAGTTACCAGGGAAGCTCCTACGAGCAGTACTTC. The rearrangement joins TRBV6-5 to TRBJ2-7; tentative D call: TRBD1 (5 bases). Between the trimmed V and J ends, which lost 2 bases and 0 bases, there was a span of 8 bases. Germline CDR1 is MNHEY and CDR2 is SVGAGI. CDR3 size: 14 residues.

J is TRBJ1-4 and V is TRBV19; 10 positions agree with TRBD1. This CDR3 has 16 amino acids. V lost 9 bases to trimming and J lost 4 bases; unmatched junction nucleotides: 11. Per germline, CDR1 LNHDA and CDR2 SQIVND (reference sequence). CDR3 loop: CASRDRGGGLNEKLFF. In nucleotides, the CDR3 is TGTGCCAGCCGGGACAGGGGCGGAGGGCTTAATGAAAAACTGTTTTTT.

The chain joins TRBV27 to TRBJ2-5; maybe TRBD1 (6 bases). Looked up from germline, CDR1 is MNHEY and CDR2 is SMNVEV (reference sequence). V gave up 3 bases and J gave up 1 base, with 24 bases separating them. This CDR3 is built from 19 residues. In nucleotides, the CDR3 is TGTGCCAGCAGTTTTTTAGGCGATGGGGGCCCCATGAGCCAAGAGACCCAGTACTTC. Its protein is CASSFLGDGGPMSQETQYF.

The chain has TRBV5-4 and TRBJ1-1; the match to TRBD1 covers 9 bases. V lost 4 bases and J lost 4; bases outside the gene matches: 2. Germline CDR1 reads SGHNT; CDR2 reads YYREEE (reference sequence). This CDR3 is 13 amino acids long. CDR3 bases: TGTGCCAGCAGCGGGACAGGGCTCACTGAAGCTTTCTTT. The encoded protein is CASSGTGLTEAFF.

The chain links TRBV7-2 to TRBJ2-1; D is unclear. There are 14 residues in the CDR3. CDR1 SGHTA and CDR2 FQGNSA come from the germline V gene. V lost 5 bases, J lost 3 bases, and 11 bases lay in between. The CDR3 spells CASSGVAYYNEQFF. CDR3 bases: TGTGCCAGCAGCGGAGTGGCATACTACAATGAGCAGTTCTTC.

The gene calls are TRBV7-2 and TRBJ2-1; D is unclear. The CDR3 runs to 16 residues. Deletions cut 4 bases from V and 2 bases from J, with 15 bases between. Per the germline V gene, CDR1 is SGHTA and CDR2 is FQGNSA. The CDR3: CASSSASGVTYNEQFF. CDR3 nucleotide sequence: TGTGCCAGCAGCTCTGCGTCGGGTGTTACCTACAATGAGCAGTTCTTC.

In its sample, this clone was seen a few times. This chain links TRBV28 with TRBJ1-6, with D possibly TRBD1 on 6 matching bases. In germline, CDR1 is MDHEN, CDR2 SYDVKM. V lost 6 bases, J lost 7 bases, and 13 bases lay in between. The CDR3 loop spans 14 amino acids. CDR3 coding DNA: TGTGCCAGCAGCCTCAGGGGTTGGAATTCACCCCTCCACTTT. Its translation: CASSLRGWNSPLHF.

CDR3 loop: CATSRDLGTGSRPNEKLFF. CDR3 bases: TGTGCCACCAGCAGAGATTTGGGGACAGGGAGCCGACCTAATGAAAAACTGTTTTTT. The rearrangement links TRBV15 to TRBJ1-4; 9 nucleotides match TRBD1. Germline V gene sequence: CDR1 LNHNV, CDR2 YYDKDF (reference sequence). V lost 0 bases to trimming and J lost 3 bases; unmatched junction nucleotides: 11. The CDR3 has 19 residues. Full variable domain (outside the CDR3, taken from reference TRBV15 and TRBJ1-4): DAMVIQNPRYQVTQFGKPVTLSCSQTLNHNVMYWYQQKSSQAPKLLFHYYDKDFNNEADTPDNFQSRRPNTSFCFLDIRSPGLGDTAMYLCATSRDLGTGSRPNEKLFFGSGTQLSVL.

J is TRBJ1-2 and V is TRBV29-1; D is unresolved. The CDR3 length is 12 residues. The V end was cut by 4 bases, the J end by 1 base, with 7 bases between. Germline CDR1 SQVTM, CDR2 ANQGSEA. CDR3 sequence (DNA): TGCAGCGTTGGTCGGGGTAACTATGGCTACACCTTC. It translates to CSVGRGNYGYTF.

V is TRBV20-1 and J is TRBJ1-4; D remains unclear. V shed 6 bases and J shed 3 bases, with 5 bases lying between them. Per germline, CDR1 DFQATT and CDR2 SNEGSKA (reference sequence). This CDR3 is built from 11 residues. The CDR3 is CSAISNEKLFF. Here the CDR3 DNA reads TGCAGTGCCATTTCTAATGAAAAACTGTTTTTT.